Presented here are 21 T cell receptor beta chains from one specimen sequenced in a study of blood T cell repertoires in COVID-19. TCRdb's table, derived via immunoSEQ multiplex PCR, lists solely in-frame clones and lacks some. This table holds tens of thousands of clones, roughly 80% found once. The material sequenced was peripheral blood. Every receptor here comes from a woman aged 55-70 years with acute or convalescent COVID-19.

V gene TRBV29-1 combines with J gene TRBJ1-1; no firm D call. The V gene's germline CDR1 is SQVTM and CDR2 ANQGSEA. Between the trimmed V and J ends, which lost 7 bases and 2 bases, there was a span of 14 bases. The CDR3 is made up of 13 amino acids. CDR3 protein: CSAGLQPNTEAFF. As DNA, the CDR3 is TGCAGCGCCGGACTTCAGCCAAACACTGAAGCTTTCTTT.

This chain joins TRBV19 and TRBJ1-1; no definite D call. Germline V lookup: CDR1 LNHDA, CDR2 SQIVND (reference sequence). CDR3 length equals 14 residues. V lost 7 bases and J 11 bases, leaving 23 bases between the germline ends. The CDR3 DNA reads TGTGCCAGTACCCCCGCGGGTGCCCATTCCCATGCTTTCTTT. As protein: CASTPAGAHSHAFF.

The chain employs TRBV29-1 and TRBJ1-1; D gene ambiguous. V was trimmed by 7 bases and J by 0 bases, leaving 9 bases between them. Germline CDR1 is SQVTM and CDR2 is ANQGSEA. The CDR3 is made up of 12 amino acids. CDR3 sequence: CSGRPLNTEAFF. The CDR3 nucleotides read TGCAGCGGGAGGCCGTTGAACACTGAAGCTTTCTTT.

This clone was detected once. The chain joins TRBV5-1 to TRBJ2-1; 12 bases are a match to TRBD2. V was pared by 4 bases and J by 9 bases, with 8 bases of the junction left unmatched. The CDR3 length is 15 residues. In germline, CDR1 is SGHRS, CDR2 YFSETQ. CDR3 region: CASSKTSGRKGEQFF. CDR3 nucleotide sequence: TGCGCCAGCAGCAAAACTAGCGGGAGGAAGGGTGAGCAGTTCTTC. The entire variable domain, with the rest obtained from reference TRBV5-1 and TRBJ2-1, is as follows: KAGVTQTPRYLIKTRGQQVTLSCSPISGHRSVSWYQQTPGQGLQFLFEYFSETQRNKGNFPGRFSGRQFSNSRSEMNVSTLELGDSALYLCASSKTSGRKGEQFFGPGTRLTVL.

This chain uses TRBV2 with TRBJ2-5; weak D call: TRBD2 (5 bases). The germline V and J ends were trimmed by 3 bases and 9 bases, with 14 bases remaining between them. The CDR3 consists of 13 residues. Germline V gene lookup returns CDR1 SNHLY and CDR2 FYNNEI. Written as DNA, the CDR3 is TGTGCCAGCAGTGAGACTATATCCTTGGCCCAGTACTTC. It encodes CASSETISLAQYF.

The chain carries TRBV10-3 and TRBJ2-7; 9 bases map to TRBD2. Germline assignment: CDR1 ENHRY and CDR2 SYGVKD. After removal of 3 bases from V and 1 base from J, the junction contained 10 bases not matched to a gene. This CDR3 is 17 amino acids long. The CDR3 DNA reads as TGTGCCATCAGTGAAGGTCTCGGGCTAGCGGGGTCCTACGAGCAGTACTTC. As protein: CAISEGLGLAGSYEQYF.

The CDR3 region has the DNA TGTGCCAGCAGTTTATCCTATGACAGCCTGGGCAATGAGCAGTTCTTC. This translates into CASSLSYDSLGNEQFF. V and J are TRBV27 and TRBJ2-1, with D possibly being TRBD1 (5 bases). The CDR3 runs 16 residues. Between the trimmed V and J ends, which lost 0 bases and 6 bases, there was a span of 15 bases. The germline V gene encodes CDR1 MNHEY and CDR2 SMNVEV (reference sequence).

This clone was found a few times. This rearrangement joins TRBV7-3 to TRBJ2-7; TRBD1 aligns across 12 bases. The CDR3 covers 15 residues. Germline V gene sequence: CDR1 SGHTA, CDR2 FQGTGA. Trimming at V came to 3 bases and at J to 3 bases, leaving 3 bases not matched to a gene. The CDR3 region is CASSLGQGAIYEQYF. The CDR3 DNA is TGTGCCAGCAGCTTGGGACAGGGGGCCATCTACGAGCAGTACTTC.

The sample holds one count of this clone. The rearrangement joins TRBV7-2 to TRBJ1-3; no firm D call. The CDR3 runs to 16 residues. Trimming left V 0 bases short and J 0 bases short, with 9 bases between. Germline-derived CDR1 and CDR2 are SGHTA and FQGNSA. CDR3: CASSLAPVDSGNTIYF. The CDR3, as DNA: TGTGCCAGCAGCTTAGCACCAGTCGACTCTGGAAACACCATATATTTT.

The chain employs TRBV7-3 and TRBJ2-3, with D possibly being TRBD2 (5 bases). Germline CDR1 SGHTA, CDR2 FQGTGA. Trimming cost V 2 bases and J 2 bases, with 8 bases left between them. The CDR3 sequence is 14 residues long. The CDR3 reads CASSLGGYTDTQYF. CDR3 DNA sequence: TGTGCCAGCAGCTTAGGCGGGTACACAGATACGCAGTATTTT.

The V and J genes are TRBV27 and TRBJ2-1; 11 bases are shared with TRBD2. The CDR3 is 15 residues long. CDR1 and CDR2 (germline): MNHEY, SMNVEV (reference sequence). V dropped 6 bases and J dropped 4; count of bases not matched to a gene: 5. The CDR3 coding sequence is TGTGCCAGCAGCCCCGGGACTAGCGGATACAATGAGCAGTTCTTC. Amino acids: CASSPGTSGYNEQFF.

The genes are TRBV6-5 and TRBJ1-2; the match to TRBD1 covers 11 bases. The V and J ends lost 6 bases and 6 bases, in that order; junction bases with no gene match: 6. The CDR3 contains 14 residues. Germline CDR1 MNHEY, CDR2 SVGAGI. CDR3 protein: CASRVDRGHHGYTF. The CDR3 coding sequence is TGTGCCAGCAGGGTGGACAGGGGGCACCATGGCTACACCTTC.

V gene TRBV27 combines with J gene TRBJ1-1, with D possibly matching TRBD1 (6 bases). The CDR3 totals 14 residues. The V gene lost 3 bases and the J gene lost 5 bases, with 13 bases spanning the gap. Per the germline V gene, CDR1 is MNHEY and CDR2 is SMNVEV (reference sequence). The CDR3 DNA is TGTGCCAGCAGTTTCGGGGGGGCGCGAACTGAAGCTTTCTTT. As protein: CASSFGGARTEAFF.

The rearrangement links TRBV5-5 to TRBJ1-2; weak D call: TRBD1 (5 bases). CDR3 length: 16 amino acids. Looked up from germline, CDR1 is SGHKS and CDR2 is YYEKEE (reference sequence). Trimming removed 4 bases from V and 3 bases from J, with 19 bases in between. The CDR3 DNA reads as TGTGCCAGCAGCCAGGGTCCAGACCCCACCTACTATGGCTACACCTTC. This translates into CASSQGPDPTYYGYTF.

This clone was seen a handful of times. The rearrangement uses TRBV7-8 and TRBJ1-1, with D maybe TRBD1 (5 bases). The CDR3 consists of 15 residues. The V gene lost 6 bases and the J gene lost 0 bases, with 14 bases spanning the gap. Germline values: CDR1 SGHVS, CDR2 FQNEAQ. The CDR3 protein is CASRAWGDLNTEAFF. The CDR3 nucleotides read TGTGCCAGCAGGGCCTGGGGGGACTTGAACACTGAAGCTTTCTTT.

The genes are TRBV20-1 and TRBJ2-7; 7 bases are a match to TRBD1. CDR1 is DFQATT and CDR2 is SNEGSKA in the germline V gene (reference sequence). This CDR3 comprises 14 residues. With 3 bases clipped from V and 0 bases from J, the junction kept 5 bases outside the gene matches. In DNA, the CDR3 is TGCAGTGCTAGTGGCCAGGGGGACTCCTACGAGCAGTACTTC. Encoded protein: CSASGQGDSYEQYF.

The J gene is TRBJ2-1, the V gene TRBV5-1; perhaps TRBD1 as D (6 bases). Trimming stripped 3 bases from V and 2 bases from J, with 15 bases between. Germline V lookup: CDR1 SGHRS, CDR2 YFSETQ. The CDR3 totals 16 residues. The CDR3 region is CASSSKQGPTYNEQFF. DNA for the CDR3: TGCGCCAGCAGCTCGAAACAGGGTCCTACCTACAATGAGCAGTTCTTC.

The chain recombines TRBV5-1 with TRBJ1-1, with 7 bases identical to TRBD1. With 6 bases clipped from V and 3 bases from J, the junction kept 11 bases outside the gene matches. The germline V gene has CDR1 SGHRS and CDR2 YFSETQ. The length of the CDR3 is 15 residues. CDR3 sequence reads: CASKTGVYMDTEAFF. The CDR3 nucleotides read TGCGCCAGCAAAACAGGGGTTTACATGGACACTGAAGCTTTCTTT.

As DNA, the CDR3 is TGTGCCTCCGCCGGGGGTTTTAAGAACACTGAAGCTTTCTTT. It encodes CASAGGFKNTEAFF. The chain couples TRBV30 to TRBJ1-1, with TRBD1 as a possible D gene (5 bases). Trimming removed 7 bases from V and 1 base from J, with 16 bases in between. This CDR3 region has 14 residues. Germline V lookup: CDR1 GTSNPN, CDR2 SVGIG (reference sequence). Combining the CDR3 with reference TRBV30 and TRBJ1-1 gives the whole variable domain SQTIHQWPATLVQPVGSPLSLECTVEGTSNPNLYWYRQAAGRGLQLLFYSVGIGQISSEVPQNLSASRPQDRQFILSSKKLLLSDSGFYLCASAGGFKNTEAFFGQGTRLTVV.

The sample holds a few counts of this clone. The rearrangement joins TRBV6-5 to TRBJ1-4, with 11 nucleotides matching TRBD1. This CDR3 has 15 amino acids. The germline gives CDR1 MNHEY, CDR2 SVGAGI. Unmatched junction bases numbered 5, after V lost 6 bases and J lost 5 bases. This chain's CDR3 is CASRYGTGGNEKLFF. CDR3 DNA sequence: TGTGCCAGCAGATACGGGACAGGGGGGAATGAAAAACTGTTTTTT.

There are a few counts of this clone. CDR3: CASSLDSRRNSYNEQFF. The CDR3 region has the DNA TGTGCCAGCAGCTTAGATTCTAGACGGAACTCCTACAATGAGCAGTTCTTC. V is TRBV7-2 and J is TRBJ2-1; D call uncertain. The CDR3 totals 17 residues. Germline loops: CDR1 SGHTA, CDR2 FQGNSA. The V end lost 1 base, the J end lost 0 bases, and 13 bases lay between the germline ends.